This T cell receptor (beta chain) was captured in a study of T cell repertoires in cytomegalovirus infection. Notes on the study in general: Dominant in the ex vivo response were TCR beta clonotypes restricted by HLA-C and specific for CMV.

Looked up from germline, CDR1 is MNHEY and CDR2 is SMNVEV (reference sequence). The CDR3 totals 14 residues. TCRdb fed the reads into MiXCR, producing one record per CDR3 protein. The table lists hundreds of thousands of distinct CDR3 sequences, approximately 32% of them singletons. This clonotype was counted at least ten times. Its antigen is not known. One junction end disagrees with the germline gene, perhaps due to a read error. The sequenced sample was cultured CD8+ T cells from PBMCs, obtained from culture after CMV antigen stimulation. The sequence derives from a human donor in good health (CMV status not recorded). Some clones in this sample may be carry-over from other donors' samples. The V call is TRBV27, the J call TRBJ2-3; weak D call: TRBD2 (6 bases). CDR3 amino acids: CASSLSRGGDTQYF. In nucleotides, the CDR3 is TGTGCCAGCAGCTTATCCCGGGGAGGAGATACGCAGTATTTT.